This TCR beta chain is drawn from a study of human T cells and chemical hapten exposure. Study outcomes and limitations: While controls formed fewer of them, expanded TCRs formed significantly more large CDR3 similarity clusters.

TCRdb fed the RACE reads into MiXCR, producing one record per CDR3 protein. The data contain 150,000 to 200,000 distinct CDR3 sequences, roughly a quarter of them seen just once; the ten biggest clones take up 2% to 2.5%. This sample's time point: patch test 3, about 24 weeks after DPC sensitization. Specified treatment: therapeutic diphenylcyclopropenone sensitization with weekly scalp DPC. Unfractionated whole blood served as the source for total RNA extraction. Ten or more counts support this clonotype. Antigen specificity is unknown. This CDR3 contains 15 residues. Per the germline V gene, CDR1 is MNHEY and CDR2 is SMNVEV (reference sequence). Trimming removed 0 bases from V and 2 bases from J, with 9 bases in between.

This TCR was recovered from a woman aged 18-29 years with alopecia areata. Some clones in this sample may be carry-over from other donors' samples. Sequences were derived from whole blood, sampled in connection with sensitization to the hapten diphenylcyclopropenone (DPC). The chain recombines TRBV27 with TRBJ2-3; D call uncertain. CDR3 nucleotides: TGTGCCAGCAGTTTATCTATGGGAATCACAGATACGCAGTATTTT. Translation: CASSLSMGITDTQYF.